The 30 T cell receptor beta chains in this list originate from one sample, sequenced in a study of CD8 T cells in ankylosing spondylitis. Each CDR3 protein is one row after TCRdb ran MiXCR on the 5' RACE reads. The sample has roughly 200,000 distinct CDR3 sequences; 25% to 30% are singletons. Input material: blood, either unsorted or a sorted T cell fraction (not recorded which). The receptors shown here come from a male donor with ankylosing spondylitis or in good health (not recorded which).

The V and J genes are TRBV5-1 and TRBJ2-1; 8 bases are shared with TRBD2. This CDR3 comprises 16 residues. Germline CDR1 SGHRS, CDR2 YFSETQ. V gave up 1 base and J gave up 6 bases; unmatched junction bases: 9. The CDR3 loop is CASSLPNSGKTNEQFF. Written as DNA, the CDR3 is TGCGCCAGCAGCTTGCCCAATAGCGGGAAAACCAATGAGCAGTTCTTC.

V gene TRBV20-1 combines with J gene TRBJ2-1; 11 positions agree with TRBD2. Germline values: CDR1 DFQATT, CDR2 SNEGSKA (reference sequence). The CDR3 spans 15 residues. V lost 1 base, J lost 9 bases, and 8 bases stayed unmatched. The CDR3 coding sequence is TGCAGTGCTAGAGCCGCTAGCGGGAGGCCGGGTGAGCAGTTCTTC. Residues: CSARAASGRPGEQFF.

The chain carries TRBV20-1 and TRBJ2-5; 7 positions agree with TRBD1. From germline, CDR1 is DFQATT and CDR2 SNEGSKA (reference sequence). The CDR3 runs 13 residues. Unmatched junction bases numbered 5, after V lost 5 bases and J lost 2 bases. DNA of the CDR3: TGCAGTGCTTATCGACAGGGACAAGAGACCCAGTACTTC. It yields the protein CSAYRQGQETQYF.

This clonotype was seen many times. V gene TRBV5-5 combines with J gene TRBJ2-7; 7 nucleotides line up with TRBD1. This CDR3 is built from 15 residues. Germline V gives CDR1 SGHKS, CDR2 YYEKEE (reference sequence). The V and J ends lost 6 bases and 2 bases, in that order; junction bases with no gene match: 11. The CDR3 nucleotides are TGTGCCAGCATTCAAGATCCAGGGGGAACCTACGAGCAGTACTTC. Translated: CASIQDPGGTYEQYF.

The J gene is TRBJ2-5, the V gene TRBV5-6; D gene uncertain. This CDR3 region has 14 residues. CDR1 SGHDT and CDR2 YYEEEE come from the germline V gene. Between the trimmed V and J ends, which lost 1 base and 4 bases, there was a span of 11 bases. The CDR3 region is CASSLFGIVETQYF. Written as DNA, the CDR3 is TGTGCCAGCAGCTTGTTTGGGATTGTAGAGACCCAGTACTTC.

The V and J genes are TRBV18 and TRBJ2-5; D may be TRBD1 (5 bases). The ends were cut back, 5 bases at V and 2 bases at J, with 9 bases in the middle. This CDR3 is 13 amino acids long. CDR1 and CDR2 (germline): KGHSH, LQKENI. CDR3 nucleotide sequence: TGTGCCAGCTCAAACACAGGACAAGAGACCCAGTACTTC. Its protein product is CASSNTGQETQYF.

This clonotype came up many times. CDR3 bases: TGTGCCAGCAGCCAAAGCTCCGGGAAAAATCAGCCCCAGCATTTT. The encoded protein is CASSQSSGKNQPQHF. The J gene is TRBJ1-5, the V gene TRBV4-2; D not certain. V was clipped by 2 bases and J by 4 bases, with 12 bases between them. Germline V gives CDR1 LGHNA, CDR2 YNFKEQ. The CDR3 loop spans 15 amino acids.

This chain links TRBV6-2 or TRBV6-3 with TRBJ2-1; D not certain. V was trimmed by 4 bases and J by 8 bases, leaving 6 bases between them. CDR3 length: 11 amino acids. Germline values: CDR1 MNHEY, CDR2 SVGEGT. The CDR3 loop is CASSSSHEQFF. CDR3 DNA sequence: TGTGCCAGCAGTTCCTCCCATGAGCAGTTCTTC.

Concerning this clonotype itself: A read error may explain this, as a much larger clone is one base away. The rearrangement links TRBV5-1 to TRBJ2-1; the D gene is possibly TRBD1 (6 bases). Trimming took 3 bases from V and 5 from J, leaving 21 bases between them. The CDR3 has 17 residues. Per the germline V gene, CDR1 is SGHRS and CDR2 is YFSETQ. CDR3 sequence reads: CASSSGLYLGANNEQFF. In nucleotides, the CDR3 is TGCGCCAGCAGCTCGGGGCTATACTTGGGGGCCAACAATGAGCAGTTCTTC.

A few counts support this clonotype. This chain connects TRBV10-3 to TRBJ1-6, with no clear D. The V end lost 0 bases, the J end lost 7 bases, and 10 bases lay between the germline ends. This CDR3 has 15 residues. Germline V CDR1 and CDR2: ENHRY, SYGVKD. The CDR3 DNA reads TGTGCCATCAGTGAGTCGACTCCTGAGAATTCACCCCTCCACTTT. Translated: CAISESTPENSPLHF.

This clonotype came up many times. The gene calls are TRBV24-1 and TRBJ2-2, with D possibly matching TRBD2 (5 bases). Germline CDR1 is KGHDR and CDR2 is SFDVKD. CDR3 length: 12 amino acids. Trimming left V 7 bases short and J 11 bases short, with 13 bases between. CDR3 in DNA: TGTGCCACCAGGGAGGACGTTGTTGAGCTGTTTTTT. It is translated as CATREDVVELFF.

The rearrangement uses TRBV5-1 and TRBJ2-1; D unresolved. Trimming removed 1 base from V and 9 bases from J, with 14 bases in between. The CDR3 has 14 residues. Germline-derived CDR1 and CDR2 are SGHRS and YFSETQ. The CDR3 protein is CASSLQSARGEQFF. The CDR3 nucleotides read TGCGCCAGCAGCTTGCAGTCAGCCCGTGGTGAGCAGTTCTTC.

Concerning this clonotype itself: One base away lies a much larger clone, so this may be a sequencing read error. The CDR3, as DNA: TGTGCCAGAAGCCAAGAGACCTACAACACCGGGGAGCTGTTTTTT. Protein sequence: CARSQETYNTGELFF. The chain recombines TRBV14 with TRBJ2-2; D gene unclear. This CDR3 region has 15 residues. The germline gives CDR1 SGHDN, CDR2 FVKESK.

This clonotype was seen at least ten times. CDR3 loop: CASSPGTGDNEQFF. Here the CDR3 DNA reads TGCGCCAGCAGCCCGGGGACAGGCGACAATGAGCAGTTCTTC. The chain carries TRBV5-1 and TRBJ2-1, with TRBD1 identical over 8 bases. The CDR3 runs 14 residues. CDR1 and CDR2 from the germline V gene are SGHRS and YFSETQ. With 4 bases clipped from V and 5 bases from J, the junction kept 5 bases outside the gene matches.

CDR3 DNA: TGTGCCAGCAGCTTGAGCGGGCGGAGCTCCTACGAGCAGTACTTC. The encoded protein is CASSLSGRSSYEQYF. The rearrangement links TRBV7-2 to TRBJ2-7; D is perhaps TRBD2 (6 bases). V was shortened by 3 bases and J by 0 bases, with 12 bases between the two germline ends. CDR3 length equals 15 residues. The V gene's germline CDR1 is SGHTA and CDR2 FQGNSA.

V and J are TRBV20-1 and TRBJ2-7, with D perhaps TRBD1 or TRBD2 (5 bases each). Germline V gives CDR1 DFQATT, CDR2 SNEGSKA (reference sequence). The V gene lost 6 bases and the J gene lost 4 bases, with 16 bases spanning the gap. The CDR3 consists of 13 residues. The CDR3 DNA sequence: TGCAGTGCCCGGGGCCTTTCCAAGTACGAGCAGTACTTC. This sequence encodes CSARGLSKYEQYF.

The V and J genes are TRBV20-1 and TRBJ2-7, with 14 positions matching TRBD2. This CDR3 has 15 amino acids. The V gene's germline CDR1 is DFQATT and CDR2 SNEGSKA (reference sequence). V lost 3 bases and J lost 1; bases outside the gene matches: 2. The CDR3 region has the DNA TGCAGTGCTAGCAGGACTAGCGGGAGGTCCTACGAGCAGTACTTC. This codes for CSASRTSGRSYEQYF.

This clonotype was counted many times. Relative to the germline gene, one junction end is altered; a read error may explain this. The chain uses TRBV12-3 or TRBV12-4 and TRBJ2-7, with 7 bases lining up with TRBD2. The CDR3 totals 13 residues. The CDR3: CASSLSAGVVGDF. DNA for the CDR3: TGTGCCAGCTCTCTGTCGGCGGGAGTGGTGGGTGACTTC.

In this sample, this clonotype turned up many times. This chain links TRBV6-1 with TRBJ2-7, with a possible D match to TRBD2 (6 bases). Germline values: CDR1 MNHNS, CDR2 SASEGT. The CDR3 spans 16 residues. Trimming shortened V by 6 bases and J by 0 bases, and 18 bases separated the two germline ends. This CDR3 reads CASSRPGGLSSYEQYF. The CDR3 nucleotides are TGTGCCAGCAGCCGCCCCGGGGGACTCAGCTCCTACGAGCAGTACTTC.

This clonotype occurred many times. This chain joins TRBV6-1 and TRBJ2-1; tentatively, D is TRBD1 or TRBD2 (5 bases each). CDR1 is MNHNS and CDR2 is SASEGT in the germline V gene. V lost 8 bases and J lost 6, with 20 bases in between. This CDR3 has 15 amino acids. The CDR3 loop is CASPMGRQTGNEQFF. CDR3 bases: TGTGCCAGCCCAATGGGACGGCAAACGGGCAATGAGCAGTTCTTC.

This clonotype showed up just a few times. V is TRBV20-1 and J is TRBJ1-1; TRBD1 matches at 7 bases. Unmatched junction bases numbered 16, after V lost 3 bases and J lost 3 bases. There are 17 residues in the CDR3. Germline V gives CDR1 DFQATT, CDR2 SNEGSKA (reference sequence). The CDR3 region is CSASSGGSKQGDTEAFF. The CDR3 DNA is TGCAGTGCTAGCTCAGGGGGGAGTAAACAGGGTGACACTGAAGCTTTCTTT.

In this sample, this clonotype turned up a few times. V usage is TRBV29-1 and J usage is TRBJ1-3; D is perhaps TRBD1 (5 bases). Germline V gene lookup returns CDR1 SQVTM and CDR2 ANQGSEA. V was shortened by 5 bases and J by 2 bases, with 10 bases between the two germline ends. The CDR3 spans 13 residues. DNA for the CDR3: TGCAGCGTTTTGTTGGGGGCTGGAAACACCATATATTTT. Residues: CSVLLGAGNTIYF.

This clonotype has at least ten counts. The chain combines TRBV10-3 with TRBJ2-1; D is unresolved. Trimming removed 5 bases at V and 5 bases at J, with 4 bases between. The CDR3 is made up of 11 amino acids. The germline CDR1 and CDR2 sequences are ENHRY and SYGVKD. CDR3 residues: CAISWDNEQFF. Here the CDR3 DNA reads TGTGCCATCAGTTGGGACAATGAGCAGTTCTTC.

At least ten counts were recorded for this clonotype. This chain connects TRBV5-1 to TRBJ2-3, with D possibly matching TRBD2 (5 bases). V was shortened by 2 bases and J by 6 bases, with 10 bases between the two germline ends. This CDR3 has 13 amino acids. Germline assignment: CDR1 SGHRS and CDR2 YFSETQ. DNA of the CDR3: TGCGCCAGCAGCTTAAATTGGAGGGATACGCAGTATTTT. It specifies CASSLNWRDTQYF.

This clonotype turned up a few times. This chain uses TRBV5-1 with TRBJ2-1; D not certain. Germline V gene lookup returns CDR1 SGHRS and CDR2 YFSETQ. The CDR3 consists of 15 residues. V was trimmed by 0 bases and J by 3 bases, leaving 10 bases between them. DNA for the CDR3: TGCGCCAGCAGCTTGGCGGTAAACAGCTACAATGAGCAGTTCTTC. Its protein is CASSLAVNSYNEQFF.

The table lists this clonotype with many counts. CDR3 DNA sequence: TGTGCCACCAGCAGGTTGACTAGCAGCACAGATACGCAGTATTTT. Translating gives CATSRLTSSTDTQYF. The J gene is TRBJ2-3, the V gene TRBV15; 7 nucleotides align to TRBD2. This CDR3 contains 15 residues. The V and J ends lost 3 bases and 0 bases, in that order; junction bases with no gene match: 3. Per the germline V gene, CDR1 is LNHNV and CDR2 is YYDKDF (reference sequence).

This clonotype has ten or more counts. The rearrangement joins TRBV29-1 to TRBJ2-4, with a possible D match to TRBD2 (5 bases). This CDR3 contains 13 residues. Germline assignment: CDR1 SQVTM and CDR2 ANQGSEA. V was clipped by 0 bases and J by 6 bases, with 9 bases between them. CDR3 sequence reads: CSVEDYGVNIQYF. The CDR3 DNA follows: TGCAGCGTTGAAGACTACGGGGTAAACATTCAGTACTTC. Complete variable domain (other parts from reference TRBV29-1 and TRBJ2-4): SAVISQKPSRDICQRGTSLTIQCQVDSQVTMMFWYRQQPGQSLTLIATANQGSEATYESGFVIDKFPISRPNLTFSTLTVSNMSPEDSSIYLCSVEDYGVNIQYFGAGTRLSVL.

The chain joins TRBV20-1 to TRBJ2-3; 11 bases align to TRBD2. The ends lost 6 bases at V and 3 bases at J; junction bases unmatched: 5. Germline-derived CDR1 and CDR2 are DFQATT and SNEGSKA (reference sequence). The CDR3 is made up of 14 amino acids. DNA of the CDR3: TGCAGTGCAAGAAGGACTAGCGGGACAGATACGCAGTATTTT. This codes for CSARRTSGTDTQYF.

The CDR3 nucleotides read TGTGCCAGCAGCGCGCGACCTAGCGATACGCAGTATTTT. Amino acids: CASSARPSDTQYF. The V gene is TRBV9, the J gene TRBJ2-3; D is possibly TRBD2 (5 bases). Germline V CDR1 and CDR2: SGDLS, YYNGEE. Deletions cut 3 bases from V and 6 bases from J, with 11 bases between. The CDR3 has 13 residues.

The chain uses TRBV7-9 and TRBJ2-3, with 8 bases aligning to TRBD2. The CDR3 sequence is 17 residues long. The V gene's germline CDR1 is SEHNR and CDR2 FQNEAQ (reference sequence). With 5 bases clipped from V and 0 bases from J, the junction kept 10 bases outside the gene matches. CDR3 sequence (DNA): TGTGCCAGCAGCATCACCGGGACTAGGGAGAGCACAGATACGCAGTATTTT. This gives the protein CASSITGTRESTDTQYF.